Detailed here is one T cell receptor (beta chain). In this sample, this clone turned up a few times. Its antigen is currently not known. Nothing much larger sits one base from this clone, and base qualities are not available. The source of the sample is a study of CD8+ T cells in alopecia areata listed by TCRdb under 2018. Regarding the complete study: The treated patients, all with moderate-to-severe alopecia areata, were enrolled in an open-label pilot trial of oral tofacitinib given at 5 to 10 mg twice daily. Tofacitinib was administered for 6 to 18 months, and 6 months of follow-up off drug were then conducted to assess delayed response and recurrence. High-throughput TCRbeta sequencing was used to examine T cell clonal expansion in alopecia areata in both the C3H/HeJ mouse model and human patients. In humans, TCRbeta sequencing was performed on scalp tissue and on sorted CD4+ and CD8+ peripheral blood T cells from healthy controls and from patients with patchy or totalis/universalis alopecia areata. Tofacitinib-treated patients had biopsies at baseline and at 4 and 24 weeks of treatment, with a later scalp biopsy in several patients. Scalp clonality was compared among normal scalp (n=4), patchy alopecia areata scalp (n=8), and alopecia totalis/universalis scalp (n=8). RNA was obtained with the PAXgene miRNA kit for fixed scalp, the miRNeasy kit for PBMCs, and the RNeasy kit for mouse skin. TCRbeta CDR3 regions were amplified by immunoSEQ multiplex PCR with 35 Vbeta forward and 13 Jbeta reverse primers.

Broad study findings and their caveats: Higher clonality and more expanded CD8+ clones were observed in lesional scalp than in normal scalp, particularly in alopecia totalis/universalis, a finding suggestive of antigenic drive. Compared with mice, TCR sequences shared between patients were less clear, possibly partly because of HLA diversity across the patient population. Unlike mouse skin, which is dominated by gammadelta T cells, normal human skin has resident alphabeta T cells that are also sequenced, and this complicates analysis of the scalp TCR repertoire.

The time point label for this specimen denotes: baseline before oral tofacitinib. From alopecia areata patients, peripheral blood was collected along with lesional scalp punch biopsies. PBMCs were separated by density centrifugation and stained for CD3, CD4 and CD8, after which CD4+ and CD8+ T cells were sorted on a FACSAria. CDR1 MNHNY and CDR2 SVGAGI are derived from the germline V gene (reference sequence). CDR3 length: 12 amino acids, cysteine to phenylalanine. Only the CDR3 part of the read is kept: 36 bases, read in frame from the first base. V drops 1 base and J drops 6 bases, leaving 7 bases in between. Library creation used the immunoSEQ multiplex PCR assay. RNA was extracted from all samples and reverse transcribed into cDNA as template for TCR sequencing. First-strand cDNA was synthesized using SuperScript III with a 2:1 mix of oligo-dT and random hexamers. A synthetic immune receptor repertoire was used to assess amplification bias, and residual bias was removed computationally. The original pipeline was this. Raw reads were preprocessed to remove errors, and CDR3 was defined by IMGT conventions from the conserved cysteine to phenylalanine. Clonality was computed by normalizing Shannon entropy by log2 of the number of productive unique TCRs and subtracting the result from 1. Whether scalp clones were CD4 or CD8 was inferred by matching scalp TCRbeta sequences against CD4 and CD8 repertoires sorted from blood. Entries here come from immuneACCESS through TCRdb and include only in-frame sequences with V and J called. Some clones fail to appear in such tables; in the studies checked, an unresolved V gene covers under half of the shortfall, and the cause of the remainder is unknown. That table is the source of V, J and clone size, and D and trimming were worked out from the DNA. This sample has 140,000 or so clones in its table, and about 47% of those were observed once. Of the sample, 0.95% to 1% falls within the top ten clones.

This TCR derives from a human donor with alopecia areata. Sequenced material: CD4+ T cells sorted from blood, taken at week 0. The chain is assembled from TRBV6-6 and TRBJ2-7; no confident D gene assignment can be made. This receptor carries the CDR3 CASSYLAGEQYF. The DNA reads as follows: TGTGCCAGCAGTTACTTGGCAGGCGAGCAGTACTTC.